Listed below are T cell receptor beta chains from one sample, sequenced in a study of cytomegalovirus exposure and HLA in healthy donors. The method was immunoSEQ multiplex PCR; TCRdb's version includes in-frame clones alone and lacks a portion of them. The table shows some 180,000 clones, with about 80% occurring only once. What was sequenced was PBMCs. These receptors were collected from a man between 18 and 29 years old in good health and CMV-seronegative. Both conserved end residues are part of each CDR3. The order of the fields is V gene, clone size, D gene, J gene, CDR3 protein, CDR3 DNA. The D gene is left open where the match is weak. Part of the rows lack a size; the others show once, few, many or a class for expanded clones.

V: TRBV6-1
size: few
D: TRBD1
J: TRBJ1-4
CDR3: CASRWQEGASEKLFF
DNA: TGTGCCAGCAGGTGGCAAGAGGGGGCCTCCGAAAAACTGTTTTTT

V: TRBV10-3
size: -
D: TRBD2
J: TRBJ2-7
CDR3: CAISESRGLAGDEQYF
DNA: TGTGCCATCAGTGAGTCTCGAGGACTAGCGGGAGACGAGCAGTACTTC

V: TRBV30
size: -
D: -
J: TRBJ2-3
CDR3: CAWSGSVSTDTQYF
DNA: TGTGCCTGGAGTGGGAGCGTTAGCACAGATACGCAGTATTTT

V: TRBV5-6
size: -
D: -
J: TRBJ1-4
CDR3: CASSFARGRKLFF
DNA: TGTGCCAGCAGCTTTGCCAGAGGCCGGAAACTGTTTTTT

V: TRBV5-1
size: -
D: TRBD2
J: TRBJ2-1
CDR3: CASSLTSGSSYNEQFF
DNA: TGCGCCAGCAGCCTGACAAGCGGGAGTTCCTACAATGAGCAGTTCTTC

V: TRBV6-5
size: -
D: TRBD1
J: TRBJ1-1
CDR3: CASSWRTGNTEAFF
DNA: TGTGCCAGCAGTTGGCGGACAGGGAACACTGAAGCTTTCTTT

V: TRBV5-5
size: -
D: -
J: TRBJ1-5
CDR3: CASSLVPDSYQPQHF
DNA: TGTGCCAGCAGCTTGGTCCCGGACAGCTATCAGCCCCAGCATTTT

V: TRBV27
size: -
D: TRBD1
J: TRBJ2-5
CDR3: CASSLLGTGDQETQYF
DNA: TGTGCCAGCAGTTTACTCGGGACAGGGGATCAGGAGACCCAGTACTTC

V: TRBV11-1
size: few
D: TRBD2
J: TRBJ2-7
CDR3: CASSPYRGGASYEQYF
DNA: TGTGCCAGCAGCCCCTATCGCGGGGGGGCATCCTACGAGCAGTACTTC

V: TRBV29-1
size: -
D: -
J: TRBJ1-2
CDR3: CSVGMGQPSVYGYTF
DNA: TGCAGCGTTGGGATGGGCCAGCCTTCTGTCTATGGCTACACCTTC

V: TRBV27
size: few
D: -
J: TRBJ2-5
CDR3: CASSERQGRRAQYF
DNA: TGTGCCAGCAGCGAAAGACAGGGTCGGAGGGCCCAGTACTTC

V: TRBV30
size: -
D: TRBD1
J: TRBJ2-6
CDR3: CAYYQGAGANVLTF
DNA: TGTGCCTACTACCAGGGGGCTGGGGCCAACGTCCTGACTTTC

V: TRBV4-3
size: -
D: -
J: TRBJ1-1
CDR3: CASSQGQSNTEAFF
DNA: TGCGCCAGCAGCCAAGGACAGTCGAACACTGAAGCTTTCTTT

V: TRBV11-2
size: -
D: TRBD2
J: TRBJ2-3
CDR3: CASSFGLAGQRTDTQYF
DNA: TGTGCCAGCAGCTTTGGACTAGCGGGGCAACGCACAGATACGCAGTATTTT

V: TRBV7-9
size: -
D: -
J: TRBJ2-3
CDR3: CASRRRGPDTQYF
DNA: TGTGCCAGCAGACGCAGGGGACCAGATACGCAGTATTTT

V: TRBV7-2
size: -
D: -
J: TRBJ1-2
CDR3: CASSLGGVNGYTF
DNA: TGTGCCAGCAGCTTAGGGGGGGTCAACGGCTACACCTTC

V: TRBV15
size: -
D: TRBD1
J: TRBJ2-7
CDR3: CATSRDGAGGDEQYF
DNA: TGTGCCACCAGCAGAGATGGTGCAGGGGGCGACGAGCAGTACTTC

V: TRBV5-6
size: once
D: TRBD1
J: TRBJ2-5
CDR3: CASSPDRIQETQYF
DNA: TGTGCCAGCAGCCCGGACAGGATACAAGAGACCCAGTACTTC

V: TRBV28
size: -
D: TRBD2
J: TRBJ2-3
CDR3: CASSLRPLAGGQYF
DNA: TGTGCCAGCAGTTTACGTCCTCTGGCGGGGGGGCAGTATTTT

V: TRBV30
size: -
D: TRBD2
J: TRBJ2-1
CDR3: CAWSTGLVVRNEQFF
DNA: TGTGCCTGGAGTACCGGACTAGTGGTCCGCAATGAGCAGTTCTTC

V: TRBV5-4
size: -
D: TRBD1
J: TRBJ2-7
CDR3: CASSRQPTGHYEQYF
DNA: TGTGCCAGCAGCCGCCAGCCGACAGGGCACTACGAGCAGTACTTC

V: TRBV7-9
size: once
D: -
J: TRBJ1-4
CDR3: CASSLAAGGEKLFF
DNA: TGTGCCAGCAGCTTAGCGGCCGGGGGGGAAAAACTGTTTTTT

V: TRBV2
size: -
D: -
J: TRBJ2-7
CDR3: CASSVRGYEQYF
DNA: TGTGCCAGCAGTGTCAGGGGCTACGAGCAGTACTTC

V: TRBV19
size: -
D: TRBD1
J: TRBJ2-7
CDR3: CASRDRGSYEQYF
DNA: TGTGCCAGCCGTGACAGGGGCTCCTACGAGCAGTACTTC

V: TRBV4-1
size: -
D: -
J: TRBJ2-1
CDR3: CASRSGASSYNEQFF
DNA: TGCGCCAGCAGGTCGGGAGCCAGCTCCTACAATGAGCAGTTCTTC

V: TRBV9
size: -
D: -
J: TRBJ2-1
CDR3: CASSGLRGSYNEQFF
DNA: TGTGCCAGCAGCGGCCTCAGGGGTTCCTACAATGAGCAGTTCTTC

V: TRBV9
size: -
D: TRBD1
J: TRBJ2-2
CDR3: CASSARTGTGELFF
DNA: TGTGCCAGCAGCGCCCGGACAGGGACCGGGGAGCTGTTTTTT

V: TRBV5-1
size: -
D: -
J: TRBJ2-3
CDR3: CASSVRTGTDTQYF
DNA: TGCGCCAGCAGCGTAAGGACAGGCACAGATACGCAGTATTTT

V: TRBV5-1
size: -
D: TRBD2
J: TRBJ2-5
CDR3: CASSPGTSGSWAQETQYF
DNA: TGCGCCAGCAGCCCCGGGACTAGCGGGAGTTGGGCTCAAGAGACCCAGTACTTC

V: TRBV25-1
size: -
D: -
J: TRBJ1-6
CDR3: CASSDHPRRTNSPLHF
DNA: TGTGCCAGCAGTGACCATCCAAGGCGGACAAATTCACCCCTCCACTTT